The rows below give T cell receptor beta chains drawn from one sample of a study of identical twins. TCRdb processed the 5' RACE reads anew with MiXCR; each CDR3 protein has one entry. The table shows 700,000 or so distinct CDR3 sequences, with around 8.3% occurring only once. These sequences were also reported in another study, on yellow fever vaccine responses in identical twins.

Input material: PBMCs. The receptors derive from a woman under 30 in good health. The CDR3 runs from the conserved cysteine through the conserved F or W. Each record gives: V gene, clone size, D gene, J gene, CDR3 protein, CDR3 DNA. A D gene is named only where the DNA matches it firmly. Not all rows give a size; the values are once, few, many and, for expanded clones, a class.

>TRBV5-1|few|-|TRBJ2-1
CASSPEGGLQVF
TGCGCCAGCAGCCCCGAGGGAGGCCTGCAAGTCTTC
>TRBV9|-|TRBD2|TRBJ2-3
CASSVGIASGGGTDTQYF
TGTGCCAGCAGCGTAGGAATCGCTAGCGGGGGTGGTACAGATACGCAGTATTTT
>TRBV7-9|many|-|TRBJ2-7
CASSPNDLALYEQYF
TGTGCCAGCAGCCCCAATGACCTGGCCCTCTACGAGCAGTACTTC
>TRBV7-2|-|-|TRBJ2-6
CASSRGGGKAGANVLTF
TGTGCCAGCAGCCGCGGTGGGGGGAAGGCTGGGGCCAACGTCCTGACTTTC
>TRBV2|-|-|TRBJ2-3
CASRILQRGTDTQYF
TGTGCCAGCAGGATACTCCAAAGGGGCACAGATACGCAGTATTTT
>TRBV28|-|-|TRBJ2-1
CASTGPTDVQFF
TGTGCCAGTACCGGTCCAACGGATGTGCAGTTCTTC
>TRBV2|few|-|TRBJ1-1
CASSVDRRNTEAFF
TGTGCCAGCAGTGTCGACAGGCGGAACACTGAAGCTTTCTTT
>TRBV4-3|many|-|TRBJ1-6
CASSQDRNSPLHF
TGCGCCAGCAGCCAAGACCGCAATTCACCCCTCCACTTT
>TRBV20-1|many|-|TRBJ1-1
CSARQGTEAFF
TGCAGTGCTAGACAGGGAACTGAAGCTTTCTTT
>TRBV11-2|-|-|TRBJ1-4
CASSPRVRGEKLFF
TGTGCCAGCAGTCCAAGAGTAAGGGGCGAAAAACTGTTTTTT
>TRBV10-3|few|TRBD2|TRBJ2-2
CAISERGGSNTGELFF
TGTGCCATCAGTGAGCGGGGGGGTTCGAACACCGGGGAGCTGTTTTTT
>TRBV14|-|-|TRBJ1-1
CTSSPKMDTEAFF
TGTACCAGCAGCCCGAAGATGGACACTGAAGCTTTCTTT
>TRBV12-3/TRBV12-4|-|-|TRBJ2-3
CASSLSASLGTDTQYF
TGTGCCAGCAGTTTATCGGCTAGCCTTGGTACAGATACGCAGTATTTT
>TRBV4-2|few|TRBD1|TRBJ2-7
CASSQDPGTGLYEQYF
TGTGCCAGCAGCCAAGATCCGGGGACAGGGCTCTACGAGCAGTACTTC
>TRBV15|-|TRBD1|TRBJ2-1
CATSSRDRVDEQFF
TGTGCCACCAGCAGCCGTGACAGGGTCGATGAGCAGTTCTTC
>TRBV7-2|-|-|TRBJ2-1
CASRTLSSYNEQFF
TGTGCCAGCAGGACTCTTTCCTCCTACAATGAGCAGTTCTTC
>TRBV3-1|-|TRBD2|TRBJ2-7
CASSQVTSRSGSYEQYF
TGTGCCAGCAGCCAAGTGACTAGCCGGAGCGGTTCCTACGAGCAGTACTTC
>TRBV19|once|TRBD2|TRBJ2-5
CASSISSGRAIQETQYF
TGTGCCAGTAGTATCTCTAGCGGGAGGGCAATTCAAGAGACCCAGTACTTC
>TRBV7-9|many|-|TRBJ2-1
CASSPPETNYNEQFF
TGTGCCAGCAGCCCCCCCGAGACTAACTACAATGAGCAGTTCTTC